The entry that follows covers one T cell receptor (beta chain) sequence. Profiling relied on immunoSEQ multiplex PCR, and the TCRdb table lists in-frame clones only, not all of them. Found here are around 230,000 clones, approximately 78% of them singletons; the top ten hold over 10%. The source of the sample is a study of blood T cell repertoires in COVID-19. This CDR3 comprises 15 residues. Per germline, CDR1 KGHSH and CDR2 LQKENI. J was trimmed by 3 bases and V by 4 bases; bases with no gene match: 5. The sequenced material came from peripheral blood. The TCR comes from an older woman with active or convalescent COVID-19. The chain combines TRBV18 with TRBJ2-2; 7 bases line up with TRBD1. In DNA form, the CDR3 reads TGTGCCAGCTCACAAGAGGGACAGCACACCGGGGAGCTGTTTTTT. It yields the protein CASSQEGQHTGELFF.